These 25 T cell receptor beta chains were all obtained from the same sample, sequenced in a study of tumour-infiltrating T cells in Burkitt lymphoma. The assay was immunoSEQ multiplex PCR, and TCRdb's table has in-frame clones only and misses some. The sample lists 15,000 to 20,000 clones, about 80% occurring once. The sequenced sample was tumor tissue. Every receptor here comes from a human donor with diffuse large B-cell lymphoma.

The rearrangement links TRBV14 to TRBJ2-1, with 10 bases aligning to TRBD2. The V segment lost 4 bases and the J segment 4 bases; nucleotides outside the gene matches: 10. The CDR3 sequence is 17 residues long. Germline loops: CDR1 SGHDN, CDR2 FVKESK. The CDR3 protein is CASSPTFLAGVYNEQFF. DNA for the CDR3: TGTGCCAGCAGCCCCACCTTTCTAGCGGGAGTATACAATGAGCAGTTCTTC.

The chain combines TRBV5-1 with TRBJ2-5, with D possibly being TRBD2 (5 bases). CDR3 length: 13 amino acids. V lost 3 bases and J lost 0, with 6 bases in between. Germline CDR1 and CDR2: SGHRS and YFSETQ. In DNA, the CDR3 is TGCGCCAGCAGCTGGCGGGACCAAGAGACCCAGTACTTC. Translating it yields CASSWRDQETQYF.

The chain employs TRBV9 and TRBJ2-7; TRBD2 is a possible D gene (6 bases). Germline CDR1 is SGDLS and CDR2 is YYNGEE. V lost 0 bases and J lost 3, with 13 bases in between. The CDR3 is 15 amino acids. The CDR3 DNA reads TGTGCCAGCAGCGTAGGGGACTCTCCCGTCTACGAGCAGTACTTC. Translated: CASSVGDSPVYEQYF.

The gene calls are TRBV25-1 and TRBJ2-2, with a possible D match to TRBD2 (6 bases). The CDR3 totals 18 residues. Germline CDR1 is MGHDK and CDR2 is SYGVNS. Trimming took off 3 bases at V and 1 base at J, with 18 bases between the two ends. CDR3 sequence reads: CASSDGDPRRENTGELFF. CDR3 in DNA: TGTGCCAGCAGTGATGGGGACCCAAGGAGGGAGAACACCGGGGAGCTGTTTTTT.

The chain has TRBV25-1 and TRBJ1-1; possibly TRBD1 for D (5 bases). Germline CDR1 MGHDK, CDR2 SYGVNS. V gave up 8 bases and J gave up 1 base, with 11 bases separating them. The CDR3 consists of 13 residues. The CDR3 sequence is CASGANTNTEAFF. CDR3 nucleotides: TGTGCCAGCGGGGCCAACACGAACACTGAAGCTTTCTTT.

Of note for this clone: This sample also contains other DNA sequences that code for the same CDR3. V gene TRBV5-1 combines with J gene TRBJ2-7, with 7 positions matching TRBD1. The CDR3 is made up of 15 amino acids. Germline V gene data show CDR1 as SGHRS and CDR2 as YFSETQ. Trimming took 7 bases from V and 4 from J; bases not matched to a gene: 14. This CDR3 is CASRISTGRGYEQYF. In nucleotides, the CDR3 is TGCGCCAGCCGTATTTCGACAGGGCGAGGATACGAGCAGTACTTC. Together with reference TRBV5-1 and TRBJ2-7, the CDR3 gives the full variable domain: KAGVTQTPRYLIKTRGQQVTLSCSPISGHRSVSWYQQTPGQGLQFLFEYFSETQRNKGNFPGRFSGRQFSNSRSEMNVSTLELGDSALYLCASRISTGRGYEQYFGPGTRLTVT.

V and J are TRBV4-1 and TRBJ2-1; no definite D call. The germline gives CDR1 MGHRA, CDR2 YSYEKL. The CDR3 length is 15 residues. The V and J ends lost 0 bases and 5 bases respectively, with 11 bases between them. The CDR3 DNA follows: TGCGCCAGCAGCCAAGATTTGGGGTGGAACAATGAGCAGTTCTTC. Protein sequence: CASSQDLGWNNEQFF.

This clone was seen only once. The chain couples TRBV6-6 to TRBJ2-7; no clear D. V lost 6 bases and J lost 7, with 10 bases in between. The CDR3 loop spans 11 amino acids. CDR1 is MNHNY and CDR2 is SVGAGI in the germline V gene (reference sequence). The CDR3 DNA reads TGTGCCAGCAGCTACCTGAGAGAGCAGTACTTC. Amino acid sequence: CASSYLREQYF.

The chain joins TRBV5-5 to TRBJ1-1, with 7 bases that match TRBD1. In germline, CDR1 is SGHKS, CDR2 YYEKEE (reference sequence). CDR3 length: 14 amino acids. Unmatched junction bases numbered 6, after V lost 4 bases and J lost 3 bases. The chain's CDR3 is CASSAGQSDTEAFF. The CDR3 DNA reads TGTGCCAGCAGCGCGGGACAGTCGGACACTGAAGCTTTCTTT.

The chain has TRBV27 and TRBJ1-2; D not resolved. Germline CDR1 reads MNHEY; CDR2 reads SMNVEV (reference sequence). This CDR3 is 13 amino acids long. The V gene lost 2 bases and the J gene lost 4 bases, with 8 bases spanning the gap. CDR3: CASSLNEGYGYTF. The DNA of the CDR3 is TGTGCCAGCAGTTTAAACGAGGGCTATGGCTACACCTTC.

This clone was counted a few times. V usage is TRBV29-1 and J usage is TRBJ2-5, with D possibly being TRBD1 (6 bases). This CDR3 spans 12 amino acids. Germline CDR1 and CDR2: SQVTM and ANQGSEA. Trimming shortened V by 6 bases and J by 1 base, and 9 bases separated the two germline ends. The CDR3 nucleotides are TGCAGCGTGGACAGTTTCCAAGAGACCCAGTACTTC. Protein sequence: CSVDSFQETQYF.

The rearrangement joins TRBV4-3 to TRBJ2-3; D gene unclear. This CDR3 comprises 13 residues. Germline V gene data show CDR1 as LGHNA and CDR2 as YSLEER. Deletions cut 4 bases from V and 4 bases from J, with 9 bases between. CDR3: CASSREAADTQYF. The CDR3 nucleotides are TGCGCCAGCAGCCGCGAGGCCGCAGATACGCAGTATTTT.

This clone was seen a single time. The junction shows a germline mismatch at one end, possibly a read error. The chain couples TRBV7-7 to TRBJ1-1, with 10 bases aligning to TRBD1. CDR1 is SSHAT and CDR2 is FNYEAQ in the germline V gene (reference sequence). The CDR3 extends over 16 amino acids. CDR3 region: CASSTGRDRGNTEAFF. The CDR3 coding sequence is TGTGCTAGCAGCACTGGTAGGGACAGGGGGAACACTGAAGCTTTCTTT.

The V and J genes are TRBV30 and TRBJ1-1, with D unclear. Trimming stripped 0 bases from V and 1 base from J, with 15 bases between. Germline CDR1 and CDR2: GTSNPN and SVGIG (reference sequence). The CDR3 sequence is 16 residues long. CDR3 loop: CAWSVDGGRRNTEAFF. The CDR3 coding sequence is TGTGCCTGGAGTGTCGACGGAGGGCGAAGGAACACTGAAGCTTTCTTT.

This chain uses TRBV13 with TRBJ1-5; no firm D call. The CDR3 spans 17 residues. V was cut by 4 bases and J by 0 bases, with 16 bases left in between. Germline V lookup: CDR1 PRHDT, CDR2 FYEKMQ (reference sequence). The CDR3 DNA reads TGTGCCAGCAGCTCGGATCAAACATACCATAGCAATCAGCCCCAGCATTTT. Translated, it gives CASSSDQTYHSNQPQHF.

This chain's CDR3 is CATSRNFGQGANEQFF. The CDR3, as DNA: TGTGCCACCAGCAGAAACTTTGGACAGGGGGCGAATGAGCAGTTCTTC. The V call is TRBV15, the J call TRBJ2-1; 11 bases align to TRBD1. The V segment lost 2 bases and the J segment 7 bases; nucleotides outside the gene matches: 7. Germline V gene sequence: CDR1 LNHNV, CDR2 YYDKDF (reference sequence). The CDR3 is made up of 16 amino acids.

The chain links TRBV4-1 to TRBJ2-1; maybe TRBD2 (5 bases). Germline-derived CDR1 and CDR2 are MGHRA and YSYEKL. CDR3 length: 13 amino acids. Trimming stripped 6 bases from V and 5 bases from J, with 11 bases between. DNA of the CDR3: TGCGCCAGCAGGCAAACAGCGGACAATGAGCAGTTCTTC. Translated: CASRQTADNEQFF.

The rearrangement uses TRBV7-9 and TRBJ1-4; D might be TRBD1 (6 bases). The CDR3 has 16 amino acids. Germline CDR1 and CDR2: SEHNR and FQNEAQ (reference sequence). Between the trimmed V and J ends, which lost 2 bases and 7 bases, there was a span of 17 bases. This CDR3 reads CASSLKQGQSLEKLFF. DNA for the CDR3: TGTGCCAGCAGCTTAAAGCAAGGACAGAGCCTTGAAAAACTGTTTTTT.

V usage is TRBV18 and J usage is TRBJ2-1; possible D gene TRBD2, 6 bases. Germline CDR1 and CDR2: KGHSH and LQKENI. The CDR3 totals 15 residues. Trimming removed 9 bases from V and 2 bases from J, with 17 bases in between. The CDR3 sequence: CASSKTRTAYNEQFF. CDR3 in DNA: TGTGCCAGTTCCAAGACTAGAACAGCCTACAATGAGCAGTTCTTC. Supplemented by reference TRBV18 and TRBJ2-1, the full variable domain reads NAGVMQNPRHLVRRRGQEARLRCSPMKGHSHVYWYRQLPEEGLKFMVYLQKENIIDESGMPKERFSAEFPKEGPSILRIQQVVRGDSAAYFCASSKTRTAYNEQFFGPGTRLTVL.

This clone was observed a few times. CDR3 residues: CASSQDLGQGSGNTIYF. The CDR3 DNA follows: TGCGCCAGCAGCCAAGATCTGGGGCAGGGCTCTGGAAACACCATATATTTT. The chain recombines TRBV4-1 with TRBJ1-3; weak D call: TRBD1 (5 bases). Germline V lookup: CDR1 MGHRA, CDR2 YSYEKL. V was shortened by 0 bases and J by 0 bases, with 12 bases between the two germline ends. The CDR3 runs to 17 residues.

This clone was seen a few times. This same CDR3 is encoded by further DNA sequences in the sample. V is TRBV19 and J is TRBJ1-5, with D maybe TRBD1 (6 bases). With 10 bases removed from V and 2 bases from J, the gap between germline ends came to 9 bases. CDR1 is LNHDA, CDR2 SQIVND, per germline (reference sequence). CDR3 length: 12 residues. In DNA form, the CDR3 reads TGTGCCACCAGACAGGGCAATCAGCCCCAGCATTTT. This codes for CATRQGNQPQHF.

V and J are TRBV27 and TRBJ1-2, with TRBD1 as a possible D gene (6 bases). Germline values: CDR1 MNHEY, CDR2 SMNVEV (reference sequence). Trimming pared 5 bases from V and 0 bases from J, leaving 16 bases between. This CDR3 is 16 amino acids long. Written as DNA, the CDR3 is TGTGCCAGCAGTGGTTTTATGGGGGCGACTAACTATGGCTACACCTTC. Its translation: CASSGFMGATNYGYTF.

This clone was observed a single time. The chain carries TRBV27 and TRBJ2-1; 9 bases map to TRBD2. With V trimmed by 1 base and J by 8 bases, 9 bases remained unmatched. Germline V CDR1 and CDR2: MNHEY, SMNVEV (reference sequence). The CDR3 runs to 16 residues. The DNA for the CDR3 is TGTGCCAGCAGTTTATGGTTAGCGGGAGCTAGGGATGAGCAGTTCTTC. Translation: CASSLWLAGARDEQFF.

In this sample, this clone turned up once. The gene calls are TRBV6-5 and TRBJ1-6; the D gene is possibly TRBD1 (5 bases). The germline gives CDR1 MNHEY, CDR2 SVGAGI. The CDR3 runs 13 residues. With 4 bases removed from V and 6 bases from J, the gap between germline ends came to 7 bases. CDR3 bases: TGTGCCAGCAGTTGGGACGGTAATTCACCCCTCCACTTT. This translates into CASSWDGNSPLHF.

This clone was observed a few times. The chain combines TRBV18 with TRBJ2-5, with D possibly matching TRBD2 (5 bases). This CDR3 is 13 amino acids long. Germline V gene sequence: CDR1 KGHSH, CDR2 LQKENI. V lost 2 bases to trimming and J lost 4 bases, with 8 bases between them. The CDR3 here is CASSPGRLETQYF. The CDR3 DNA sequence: TGTGCCAGCTCACCAGGGAGACTAGAGACCCAGTACTTC.